The 14 T cell receptor beta chains below were found in one sample sequenced in a study of shared clonotypes between healthy human individuals. Sequenced by immunoSEQ multiplex PCR; TCRdb stores in-frame clones only, minus some. The sample consists of about 2.3 million clones, more than 80% of them appearing once. The material sequenced was naive CD4+ T cells from PBMCs. Documented subset: CD45RA+ positively selected. The receptor set was obtained from a man aged 18 to 29 in good health. Some clones in this sample may be carry-over from other donors' samples.

In its sample, this clone was seen once. CDR3 nucleotides: TGTGCCAGCAGCCAAGAAGCGGGAGATTTCGATACGCAGTATTTT. Amino acid sequence: CASSQEAGDFDTQYF. The genes are TRBV4-2 and TRBJ2-3; 8 positions agree with TRBD2. This CDR3 region has 15 residues. The trim removed 0 bases at V and 6 bases at J, leaving 5 bases unmatched. Germline CDR1 LGHNA, CDR2 YNFKEQ.

The chain carries TRBV18 and TRBJ1-1; D possibly corresponds to TRBD1 (6 bases). The CDR3 covers 14 residues. V lost 5 bases to trimming and J lost 5 bases, with 15 bases between them. The germline CDR1 and CDR2 sequences are KGHSH and LQKENI. The CDR3 nucleotides read TGTGCCAGCTCAGCCCAAGGGGGGGGGACTGAAGCTTTCTTT. This encodes CASSAQGGGTEAFF.

This clone was seen a single time. The chain links TRBV7-2 to TRBJ1-5; D gene unclear. The V end lost 3 bases, the J end lost 5 bases, and 5 bases lay between the germline ends. The germline V gene has CDR1 SGHTA and CDR2 FQGNSA. The CDR3 has 12 amino acids. Here the CDR3 reads CASSFIDQPQHF. CDR3 DNA: TGTGCCAGCAGCTTCATTGATCAGCCCCAGCATTTT.

The V call is TRBV18, the J call TRBJ2-7; 9 bases line up with TRBD2. The junction had 7 bases not matched to a gene; V was cut back by 3 bases and J by 4 bases. The CDR3 has 15 amino acids. The germline V gene encodes CDR1 KGHSH and CDR2 LQKENI. The DNA for the CDR3 is TGTGCCAGCTCACCGCCTGCGGGAGGGCGATACGAGCAGTACTTC. It translates to CASSPPAGGRYEQYF.

This clone occurred a few times. V is TRBV9 and J is TRBJ2-2; possibly TRBD2 for D (6 bases). The V end was cut by 0 bases, the J end by 5 bases, with 11 bases between. CDR1 and CDR2 from the germline V gene are SGDLS and YYNGEE. This CDR3 has 15 residues. Here the CDR3 reads CASSVVGRLTGELFF. The CDR3 DNA reads TGTGCCAGCAGCGTAGTGGGGAGGTTGACCGGGGAGCTGTTTTTT.

About this clone itself: Other nucleotide sequences from this sample produce the same CDR3. The chain recombines TRBV7-9 with TRBJ2-7; no firm D call. Germline assignment: CDR1 SEHNR and CDR2 FQNEAQ (reference sequence). V dropped 1 base and J dropped 0 bases, with 7 bases sitting between them. CDR3 length equals 14 residues. The CDR3 protein is CASSLGGRSYEQYF. The CDR3 region has the DNA TGTGCCAGCAGCTTAGGTGGCCGCTCCTACGAGCAGTACTTC.

V and J are TRBV28 and TRBJ1-5; D is perhaps TRBD1 (6 bases). CDR3 length: 15 amino acids. Germline-derived CDR1 and CDR2 are MDHEN and SYDVKM. V gave up 5 bases and J gave up 7 bases, with 18 bases separating them. CDR3 in DNA: TGTGCCAGCAGTCCCGGGGGCAGTGTGGGGCAGCCCCAGCATTTT. This sequence encodes CASSPGGSVGQPQHF.

The V call is TRBV5-1, the J call TRBJ2-5; 10 bases agree with TRBD2. CDR1 is SGHRS, CDR2 YFSETQ, per germline. The ends lost 3 bases at V and 5 bases at J; junction bases unmatched: 10. This CDR3 spans 16 amino acids. CDR3 region: CASSSGAGGPMETQYF. DNA of the CDR3: TGCGCCAGCAGCTCTGGAGCGGGAGGGCCGATGGAGACCCAGTACTTC.

Concerning this clone itself: This same CDR3 is encoded by further DNA sequences in the sample. The CDR3 nucleotides are TGTGCCAGCTCACCTTTGACAGACTACGAGCAGTACTTC. It specifies CASSPLTDYEQYF. The chain employs TRBV18 and TRBJ2-7, with D possibly matching TRBD1 (5 bases). Trimming pared 3 bases from V and 3 bases from J, leaving 9 bases between. The CDR3 runs to 13 residues. The germline V gene encodes CDR1 KGHSH and CDR2 LQKENI. Together with reference TRBV18 and TRBJ2-7, the CDR3 gives the full variable domain: NAGVMQNPRHLVRRRGQEARLRCSPMKGHSHVYWYRQLPEEGLKFMVYLQKENIIDESGMPKERFSAEFPKEGPSILRIQQVVRGDSAAYFCASSPLTDYEQYFGPGTRLTVT.

J is TRBJ2-7 and V is TRBV10-3, with D possibly TRBD2 on 6 matching bases. Between the trimmed V and J ends, which lost 4 bases and 0 bases, there was a span of 13 bases. The length of the CDR3 is 15 residues. CDR1 ENHRY and CDR2 SYGVKD come from the germline V gene. Written as DNA, the CDR3 is TGTGCCATCAGTGGTGGTAGCGGTAACTCCTACGAGCAGTACTTC. It specifies CAISGGSGNSYEQYF.

This chain connects TRBV18 to TRBJ2-7, with 7 bases that match TRBD2. In germline, CDR1 is KGHSH, CDR2 LQKENI. CDR3 length: 13 amino acids. Unmatched junction bases numbered 2, after V lost 0 bases and J lost 6 bases. The DNA of the CDR3 is TGTGCCAGCTCACCACCGGGGAGGGCCGAGCAGTACTTC. As protein: CASSPPGRAEQYF. Using reference TRBV18 and TRBJ2-7 for the parts outside the CDR3, the full variable domain is NAGVMQNPRHLVRRRGQEARLRCSPMKGHSHVYWYRQLPEEGLKFMVYLQKENIIDESGMPKERFSAEFPKEGPSILRIQQVVRGDSAAYFCASSPPGRAEQYFGPGTRLTVT.

A few counts support this clone. The chain links TRBV6-1 to TRBJ1-1, with TRBD1 as a possible D gene (5 bases). Trimming took 7 bases from V and 3 from J, leaving 15 bases between them. Germline CDR1 and CDR2: MNHNS and SASEGT. The CDR3 is made up of 14 amino acids. The DNA of the CDR3 is TGTGCCAGCAACATCGACGGGGACTACACTGAAGCTTTCTTT. Protein product: CASNIDGDYTEAFF.

The chain joins TRBV7-6 to TRBJ2-5; D might be TRBD2 (5 bases). Trimming took 7 bases from V and 7 from J, leaving 10 bases between them. Germline CDR1 reads SGHVS; CDR2 reads FNYEAQ. The CDR3 contains 11 residues. The CDR3 DNA reads as TGTGCCAGCACCGGGATCGGGACCCAGTACTTC. This gives the protein CASTGIGTQYF.

This sequence joins TRBV11-2 and TRBJ2-1; TRBD2 might be the D (6 bases). CDR3 length: 19 residues. The ends were cut back, 3 bases at V and 4 bases at J, with 25 bases in the middle. The V gene's germline CDR1 is SGHAT and CDR2 FQNNGV. The CDR3 loop is CASSFRPAGPSNIYNEQFF. The CDR3, as DNA: TGTGCCAGCAGCTTTCGACCAGCGGGTCCTTCGAATATTTACAATGAGCAGTTCTTC.